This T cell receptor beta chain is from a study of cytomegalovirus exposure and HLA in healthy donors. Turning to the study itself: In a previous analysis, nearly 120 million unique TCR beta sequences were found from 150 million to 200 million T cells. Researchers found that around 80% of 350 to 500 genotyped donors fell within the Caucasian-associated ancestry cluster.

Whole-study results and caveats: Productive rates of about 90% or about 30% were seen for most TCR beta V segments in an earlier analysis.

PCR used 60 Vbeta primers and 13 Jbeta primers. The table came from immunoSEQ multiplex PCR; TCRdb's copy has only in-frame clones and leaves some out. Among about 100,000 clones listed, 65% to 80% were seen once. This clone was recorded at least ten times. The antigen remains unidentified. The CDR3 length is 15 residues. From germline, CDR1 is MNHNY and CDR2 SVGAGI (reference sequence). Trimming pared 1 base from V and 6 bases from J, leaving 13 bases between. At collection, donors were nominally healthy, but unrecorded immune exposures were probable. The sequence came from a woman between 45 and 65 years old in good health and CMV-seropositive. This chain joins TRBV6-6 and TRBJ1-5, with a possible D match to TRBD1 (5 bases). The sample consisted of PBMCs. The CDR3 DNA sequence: TGTGCCAGCAGTTACTACGACAGTTCGGTTCAGCCCCAGCATTTT. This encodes CASSYYDSSVQPQHF.